These 21 T cell receptor beta chains share one sample of origin, sequenced in a study of tumor and adjacent non-tumor tissue in lung cancer. The library came from three nested PCR rounds adapted from ARM-PCR protocols. TCRdb analysed the multiplex PCR reads with MiXCR anew, one entry per CDR3 protein. The sample consists of fewer than 80,000 distinct CDR3 sequences, approximately 71% of them appearing once. No cell sorting was done before RNA was extracted from the tissue. The sequenced sample was lung tumor tissue. Every receptor here comes from a woman in her sixties or seventies with non-small cell lung cancer.

This sequence joins TRBV12-3 or TRBV12-4 and TRBJ2-3; D not resolved. The CDR3 spans 11 residues. Trimming pared 6 bases from V and 6 bases from J, leaving 7 bases between. CDR3 sequence reads: CASRRMDTQYF. CDR3 in DNA: TGTGCCAGCAGGCGCATGGATACGCAGTATTTT.

Concerning this clonotype: The junction differs from germline at one of its ends, possibly a read error. The V call is TRBV5-4, the J call TRBJ2-1; D may be TRBD2 (5 bases). Per the germline V gene, CDR1 is SGHNT and CDR2 is YYREEE (reference sequence). The CDR3 runs 16 residues. The CDR3: CASSSEGSSLWNEQFF. DNA for the CDR3: TGTGCCAGCAGCTCGGAAGGGTCTAGCCTTTGGAATGAGCAATTCTTC.

In this sample, this clonotype turned up a few times. A junction boundary mismatches the germline segment, possibly from a read error. The V call is TRBV7-8, the J call TRBJ2-1; TRBD2 matches at 8 bases. The CDR3 spans 15 residues. CDR1 and CDR2 (germline): SGHVS, FQNEAQ. CDR3 sequence reads: CASTTSGPSYDEQFF. The CDR3 nucleotides are TGTGCCAGCACCACTAGCGGTCCCTCCTACGATGAGCAGTTCTTT.

Worth noting for this clonotype: Here the CDR3 omits its conserved ending phenylalanine or tryptophan, so a read error is the likely source. J is TRBJ1-5 and V is TRBV6-5; D is perhaps TRBD1 (5 bases). Germline V gene sequence: CDR1 MNHEY, CDR2 SVGAGI. The CDR3 sequence is 13 residues long. V lost 8 bases to trimming and J lost 1 base, with 9 bases between them. CDR3 sequence: CASAGFSNQPQHL. The CDR3, as DNA: TGTGCCAGCGCAGGGTTCAGCAATCAGCCCCAGCATCTT.

This clonotype has only a few counts. A much larger clone sits a single nucleotide away, making a read error possible. V usage is TRBV20-1 and J usage is TRBJ1-2; the D is unclear. From germline, CDR1 is DFQATT and CDR2 SNEGSKA (reference sequence). Trimming cost V 3 bases and J 6 bases, with 20 bases left between them. The CDR3 consists of 15 residues. The CDR3 nucleotides are TGCAGTGCTAGTGGGAGGGAGAATACTGCACATGGCTACACCTTC. Translation: CSASGRENTAHGYTF.

The sample holds many counts of this clonotype. The rearrangement uses TRBV6-1 and TRBJ2-3; the match to TRBD2 covers 11 bases. Per the germline V gene, CDR1 is MNHNS and CDR2 is SASEGT. The ends lost 6 bases at V and 5 bases at J; junction bases unmatched: 7. There are 15 residues in the CDR3. CDR3 amino acids: CASSVFSGRGDTQYF. CDR3 DNA sequence: TGTGCCAGCAGCGTCTTTAGCGGGAGGGGAGATACGCAGTATTTT.

Points on this clonotype: The junction differs from germline at one of its ends, possibly a read error. The rearrangement joins TRBV11-1 to TRBJ1-2; D gene ambiguous. This CDR3 has 14 amino acids. Germline CDR1 and CDR2: SGHAT and FQDESV (reference sequence). CDR3 sequence reads: CASSHLGVGYGYTF. CDR3 sequence (DNA): TGTGCAAGCAGTCATTTGGGAGTTGGCTATGGCTACACATTC. Looking up the rest from reference TRBV11-1 and TRBJ1-2 gives the full variable domain: EAEVAQSPRYKITEKSQAVAFWCDPISGHATLYWYRQILGQGPELLVQFQDESVVDDSQLPKDRFSAERLKGVDSTLKIQPAELGDSAMYLCASSHLGVGYGYTFGSGTRLTVV.

The J gene is TRBJ2-3, the V gene TRBV12-3 or TRBV12-4; D not resolved. Trimming took 4 bases from V and 3 from J, leaving 14 bases between them. The CDR3 length is 15 residues. The DNA of the CDR3 is TGTGCCAGCAGTTGGTTGTCGGGCCCAACAGATACGCAGTATTTT. This translates into CASSWLSGPTDTQYF.

In regard to this clonotype: At one end the junction does not follow the germline gene, possibly because of a read error. The CDR3 sequence is CSVGIGMNTEAIF. The CDR3, as DNA: TGCAGCGTTGGGATTGGTATGAACACTGAAGCTATCTTT. This chain joins TRBV29-1 and TRBJ1-1; no definite D call. CDR3 length: 13 amino acids. Germline lookup yields CDR1 SQVTM and CDR2 ANQGSEA. The entire variable domain, with the rest obtained from reference TRBV29-1 and TRBJ1-1, is as follows: SAVISQKPSRDICQRGTSLTIQCQVDSQVTMMFWYRQQPGQSLTLIATANQGSEATYESGFVIDKFPISRPNLTFSTLTVSNMSPEDSSIYLCSVGIGMNTEAIFGQGTRLTVV.

The chain recombines TRBV6-6 with TRBJ1-6, with 7 bases identical to TRBD1. Germline V gene lookup returns CDR1 MNHNY and CDR2 SVGAGI (reference sequence). V trimming: 7 bases; J trimming: 9 bases; junction bases outside the gene matches: 9. The CDR3 is 14 residues long. As DNA, the CDR3 is TGTGCCAGCAACATCGGGACAGAGTTTTCACCCCTCCACTTT. It yields the protein CASNIGTEFSPLHF.

This clonotype appeared many times. This chain connects TRBV5-1 to TRBJ2-5, with no clear D. CDR3 length equals 16 residues. From germline, CDR1 is SGHRS and CDR2 YFSETQ. Trimming removed 0 bases at V and 6 bases at J, with 18 bases between. The CDR3 protein is CASSLDGPDLGQTQYF. In DNA form, the CDR3 reads TGCGCCAGCAGCTTGGATGGACCGGATCTTGGACAGACCCAGTACTTC. Filled out from reference TRBV5-1 and TRBJ2-5, the complete variable domain reads KAGVTQTPRYLIKTRGQQVTLSCSPISGHRSVSWYQQTPGQGLQFLFEYFSETQRNKGNFPGRFSGRQFSNSRSEMNVSTLELGDSALYLCASSLDGPDLGQTQYFGPGTRLLVL.

The sample holds one count of this clonotype. A read error may be the cause here, since a much bigger clone is one base away. The genes are TRBV20-1 and TRBJ2-1; D is unresolved. The CDR3 has 13 residues. V lost 0 bases and J lost 9, with 12 bases in between. Germline lookup yields CDR1 DFQATT and CDR2 SNEGSKA (reference sequence). In DNA form, the CDR3 reads TGCAGTGCTAGAGACCTTGGTAGGGCTGAGCAGTTCTTC. It encodes CSARDLGRAEQFF.

Regarding this clonotype: The CDR3 ends on some other residue instead of the conserved phenylalanine or tryptophan, so this is likely a read error. The DNA is left out, because the CDR3 cannot be placed on it with certainty; the CDR3 is given as TCRdb lists it. The genes are TRBV5-6 and TRBJ2-7; no check of the table's D call, TRBD1, against the DNA was made. CDR1 is SGHDT, CDR2 YYEEEE, per germline. From its first to its last residue, the CDR3 has 13 amino acids. CDR3 in amino acids: CGSSPVGSKEQCS.

About this clonotype itself: Since no conserved phenylalanine or tryptophan closes the CDR3, a read error is the likely cause. V and J are TRBV11-1 and TRBJ2-4; 7 nucleotides line up with TRBD2. The CDR3 consists of 16 residues. CDR1 SGHAT and CDR2 FQDESV come from the germline V gene (reference sequence). For the CDR3, the DNA is TGTGCCAGCAGCCCAAGCGATAGACTAGCCAACAACATTCAGTACCTC. Translating gives CASSPSDRLANNIQYL.

This clonotype was seen ten or more times. The chain joins TRBV5-4 to TRBJ2-7; 14 bases match TRBD2. The J segment lost 6 bases and the V segment lost 0 bases, leaving 8 bases of the junction unmatched. The CDR3 extends over 17 amino acids. The germline V gene encodes CDR1 SGHNT and CDR2 YYREEE (reference sequence). CDR3 protein: CASSLARGLAGVGEQYF. CDR3 DNA sequence: TGTGCCAGCAGCTTGGCCAGGGGACTAGCGGGAGTTGGCGAGCAGTACTTC. The full variable domain, its missing parts supplied by reference TRBV5-4 and TRBJ2-7, is ETGVTQSPTHLIKTRGQQVTLRCSSQSGHNTVSWYQQALGQGPQFIFQYYREEENGRGNFPPRFSGLQFPNYSSELNVNALELDDSALYLCASSLARGLAGVGEQYFGPGTRLTVT.

Note on this clonotype: A much larger clone lies a single base off, so this may be a read error. This chain connects TRBV20-1 to TRBJ2-1, with 7 bases matching TRBD2. CDR3 size: 12 residues. Germline V gene lookup returns CDR1 DFQATT and CDR2 SNEGSKA (reference sequence). CDR3 sequence reads: CNARGLDNEQFF. CDR3 DNA: TGCAATGCTAGAGGACTAGACAATGAGCAGTTCTTC.

On this clonotype: At one of its ends the junction is not consistent with the germline gene, which may arise from a read error. The chain is built from TRBV29-1 and TRBJ2-3; TRBD2 might be the D (6 bases). Germline CDR1 and CDR2: SQVTM and ANQGSEA. This CDR3 contains 14 residues. CDR3 sequence reads: CSVERGGNADTHYF. CDR3 nucleotides: TGCAGCGTTGAACGAGGCGGGAATGCAGATACGCACTATTTT.

As to this clonotype: Likely a read error: the CDR3 ends without its conserved phenylalanine or tryptophan. Because the CDR3's place on the DNA is in doubt, the DNA is left out and the CDR3 is given as listed by TCRdb. The V gene is TRBV10-2, the J gene TRBJ2-2; the DNA was not used to check the table's D call, TRBD2. The CDR3 is 16 amino acids in total, end residues counted. Germline V CDR1 and CDR2: WSHSY, SAAADI. The CDR3 here is CASQRLAGPSSGELSL.

This clonotype was picked up many times. This chain uses TRBV20-1 with TRBJ2-1; 14 nucleotides match TRBD2. Germline assignment: CDR1 DFQATT and CDR2 SNEGSKA (reference sequence). CDR3 length: 15 amino acids. V lost 5 bases to trimming and J lost 10 bases; unmatched junction nucleotides: 10. The CDR3, as DNA: TGCAGTGCTGTACCGGGACTAGCGGGGGAGTGGGAGCAGTTCTTC. Amino acid sequence: CSAVPGLAGEWEQFF.

This clonotype has at least ten counts. CDR3 coding DNA: TGCGCCAGCAGTGGATCACAGATTCACACAGATACGCAGTATTTT. It yields the protein CASSGSQIHTDTQYF. V usage is TRBV10-2 and J usage is TRBJ2-3; D not resolved. Trimming stripped 4 bases from V and 2 bases from J, with 13 bases between. Per the germline V gene, CDR1 is WSHSY and CDR2 is SAAADI. This CDR3 is 15 amino acids long.

As concerns this clonotype: A much larger clone lies one base from this, so it may be a read error. This chain connects TRBV28 to TRBJ2-1; possible D gene TRBD2, 6 bases. There are 15 residues in the CDR3. Germline values: CDR1 MDHEN, CDR2 SYDVKM. CDR3 DNA sequence: TGTGCCAGCAGTTTTAGGGGCGGGATTTACAGTGAGCAGTTCTTC. This translates into CASSFRGGIYSEQFF.